These T cell receptor beta chains were read from a single sample in a study of identifying expanded T cells in peripheral blood. Clones were read by immunoSEQ multiplex PCR, and TCRdb kept only the in-frame ones, dropping some. This table has nearly 60,000 clones, around nine tenths appearing once. Material: blood. The receptors originated from a person aged 18 to 75 in good health. Both conserved end residues are part of each CDR3. A D gene is named only where the DNA matches it firmly. Expanded clones are given a class, and other clones once, few, many or no size at all.

DNA: TGTGCCAGCAGTTTAAATCGGGCCGGGACTGAAGCTTTCTTT
CDR3: CASSLNRAGTEAFF
size: -
length: 14
J: TRBJ1-1
V: TRBV27
D: -

DNA: TGTGCCAGCTCACCAGGGGTCACTGAAGCTTTCTTT
CDR3: CASSPGVTEAFF
size: -
length: 12
J: TRBJ1-1
V: TRBV18
D: -

DNA: TGCAGCGTTGGTGACAGGGACGGCGAGCAGTACTTC
CDR3: CSVGDRDGEQYF
size: once
length: 12
J: TRBJ2-7
V: TRBV29-1
D: TRBD1

DNA: TGTGCCAGTAGTATCGGGGGGCAGAACACTGAAGCTTTCTTT
CDR3: CASSIGGQNTEAFF
size: -
length: 14
J: TRBJ1-1
V: TRBV19
D: -

DNA: TGTGCCAGCTCGACAGAGGGTCGCTCCTACAATGAGCAGTTCTTC
CDR3: CASSTEGRSYNEQFF
size: -
length: 15
J: TRBJ2-1
V: TRBV11-3
D: -

DNA: TGTGCCAGCAGCTTAGAACTAGCGGGGGATACGCAGTATTTT
CDR3: CASSLELAGDTQYF
size: few
length: 14
J: TRBJ2-3
V: TRBV7-6
D: TRBD2

DNA: TGTGCCAGCAGCATCCTAGCGGGAGGGCCGAAGACCCAGTACTTC
CDR3: CASSILAGGPKTQYF
size: -
length: 15
J: TRBJ2-5
V: TRBV7-9
D: TRBD2

DNA: TGTGCCAGCAGCTTAGGTGGCGGCCTTCGCGGCTACACCTTC
CDR3: CASSLGGGLRGYTF
size: -
length: 14
J: TRBJ1-2
V: TRBV7-2
D: -

DNA: TGTGCCAGTAGGGGACAGTATACCTACGAGCAGTACTTC
CDR3: CASRGQYTYEQYF
size: once
length: 13
J: TRBJ2-7
V: TRBV19
D: TRBD1

DNA: TGTGCCAGCAGTGAAGGCCGGGACAGGGCGTCCCCCCATTCACCCCTCCACTTT
CDR3: CASSEGRDRASPHSPLHF
size: -
length: 18
J: TRBJ1-6
V: TRBV6-1
D: TRBD1

DNA: TGTGCCAGCCCCCCCCAGGGCAGGGAGGGCACTGAAGCTTTCTTT
CDR3: CASPPQGREGTEAFF
size: -
length: 15
J: TRBJ1-1
V: TRBV28
D: -

DNA: TGTGCCTGGGCACGAGGGGGCGCGAACAATGAGCAGTTCTTC
CDR3: CAWARGGANNEQFF
size: -
length: 14
J: TRBJ2-1
V: TRBV30
D: TRBD1

DNA: TGCGCCACCAAACTTAGCGGGAGGGACTCCTACAATGAGCAGTTCTTC
CDR3: CATKLSGRDSYNEQFF
size: once
length: 16
J: TRBJ2-1
V: TRBV5-1
D: TRBD2

DNA: TGTGCCTGGACTGTGACGGGGGTTAATTCACCCCTCCACTTT
CDR3: CAWTVTGVNSPLHF
size: -
length: 14
J: TRBJ1-6
V: TRBV30
D: -

DNA: TGCAGCGTTGGCGAAGGGGGGGCAGAGACCCAGTACTTC
CDR3: CSVGEGGAETQYF
size: once
length: 13
J: TRBJ2-5
V: TRBV29-1
D: -

DNA: TGTGCCAGCGCACAGGGGCGGAGGACTGAAGCTTTCTTT
CDR3: CASAQGRRTEAFF
size: -
length: 13
J: TRBJ1-1
V: TRBV2
D: TRBD1

DNA: TGTGCCAGCACGGTCCGGGTAGGCCAAGAGACCCAGTACTTC
CDR3: CASTVRVGQETQYF
size: -
length: 14
J: TRBJ2-5
V: TRBV27
D: -

DNA: TGTGCCAGCAGCTTACGTCAGGCCTCCGCGGGCTACACCTTC
CDR3: CASSLRQASAGYTF
size: -
length: 14
J: TRBJ1-2
V: TRBV11-2
D: -

DNA: TGTGCCAGCACACAGGGTGCGGGGGTGGAGACCCAGTACTTC
CDR3: CASTQGAGVETQYF
size: -
length: 14
J: TRBJ2-5
V: TRBV9
D: -

DNA: TGTGCCAGCAGCTTCGGACAGGTCCAAGAGACCCAGTACTTC
CDR3: CASSFGQVQETQYF
size: once
length: 14
J: TRBJ2-5
V: TRBV7-9
D: TRBD1

DNA: TGCGCCAGCAGCCTGGTGGCGGGGGGGCTAGGGACCCAGTACTTC
CDR3: CASSLVAGGLGTQYF
size: -
length: 15
J: TRBJ2-5
V: TRBV5-1
D: TRBD2

DNA: TGTGCCAGCAGTTTAGGCATCACGGAATCAGATACGCAGTATTTT
CDR3: CASSLGITESDTQYF
size: -
length: 15
J: TRBJ2-3
V: TRBV27
D: -

DNA: TGTGCCAGCAGCCTCCTCCGGGGCTATGGCTACACCTTC
CDR3: CASSLLRGYGYTF
size: -
length: 13
J: TRBJ1-2
V: TRBV5-4
D: -

DNA: TGTGCCAGCAGTGAAGAGAACGAGCGGGGAGATACGCAGTATTTT
CDR3: CASSEENERGDTQYF
size: -
length: 15
J: TRBJ2-3
V: TRBV6-1
D: TRBD2

DNA: TGTGCCTGGACTAGGGGGGGCAACACTGAAGCTTTCTTT
CDR3: CAWTRGGNTEAFF
size: -
length: 13
J: TRBJ1-1
V: TRBV30
D: -

DNA: TGTGCCAGCAGTGAAGGCATGAACTATGGCTACACCTTC
CDR3: CASSEGMNYGYTF
size: -
length: 13
J: TRBJ1-2
V: TRBV6-1
D: -

DNA: TGTGCCAGCAGCTTGTATGGGTCGCGGGACCAAGAGACCCAGTACTTC
CDR3: CASSLYGSRDQETQYF
size: -
length: 16
J: TRBJ2-5
V: TRBV5-8
D: -

DNA: TGTGCCAGCAGTCGCACTAGCGGGGGACAAGAGACCCAGTACTTC
CDR3: CASSRTSGGQETQYF
size: -
length: 15
J: TRBJ2-5
V: TRBV27
D: TRBD2

DNA: TGTGCCACACAACTGCGGGGTCCCTACAATGAGCAGTTCTTC
CDR3: CATQLRGPYNEQFF
size: -
length: 14
J: TRBJ2-1
V: TRBV13
D: -